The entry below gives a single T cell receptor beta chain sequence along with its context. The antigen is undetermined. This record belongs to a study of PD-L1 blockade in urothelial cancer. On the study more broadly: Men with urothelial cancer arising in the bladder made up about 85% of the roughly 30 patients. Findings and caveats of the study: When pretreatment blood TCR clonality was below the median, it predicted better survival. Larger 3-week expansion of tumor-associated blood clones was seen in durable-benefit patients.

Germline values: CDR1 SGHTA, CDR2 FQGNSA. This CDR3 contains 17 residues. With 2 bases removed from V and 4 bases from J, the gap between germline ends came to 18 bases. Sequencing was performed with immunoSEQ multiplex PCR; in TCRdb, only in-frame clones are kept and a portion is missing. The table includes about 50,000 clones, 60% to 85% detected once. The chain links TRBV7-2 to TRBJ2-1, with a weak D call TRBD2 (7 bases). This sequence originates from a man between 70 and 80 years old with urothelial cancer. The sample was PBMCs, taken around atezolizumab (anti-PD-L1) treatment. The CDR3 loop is CASSLRVGAGAYNEQFF. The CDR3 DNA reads TGTGCCAGCAGCTTAAGGGTAGGGGCGGGGGCATACAATGAGCAGTTCTTC. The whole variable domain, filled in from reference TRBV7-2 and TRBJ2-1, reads GAGVSQSPSNKVTEKGKDVELRCDPISGHTALYWYRQSLGQGLEFLIYFQGNSAPDKSGLPSDRFSAERTGGSVSTLTIQRTQQEDSAVYLCASSLRVGAGAYNEQFFGPGTRLTVL.